This T cell receptor (beta chain) comes out of a study of OX40 agonist ivuxolimab in advanced cancers. Study-level background: Three dose-escalation patients had partial responses: one with hepatocellular carcinoma and two with cutaneous melanoma.

Using immunoSEQ multiplex PCR, the repertoire was profiled, and TCRdb retains in-frame clones only, with some absent. In the table there are 6,000 to 8,000 clones, about 71% of which are singletons. The CDR3 length is 15 residues. Blood sampling was done at baseline, cycle 4 day 1, and cycle 7 day 1. This chain joins TRBV21-1 and TRBJ1-6; TRBD1 is the table's D call, not checked against the DNA. TRBV21-1 is an annotated pseudogene. The receptor comes from an adult with an advanced solid tumor such as melanoma, head and neck, liver or kidney cancer. The material was CD4+ or CD8+ T cells sorted from blood, obtained in a trial of the OX40 agonist ivuxolimab. CDR3 nucleotides: TGTGCCAGCAGTAACAGTATCCCCTATAATTCACCCCTCCACTTT. It specifies CASSNSIPYNSPLHF.